This T cell receptor beta chain was found in a study of shared clonotypes between healthy human individuals. Background on the study: Donors consisted of two women and a few men between 18 and 49. Each donor had three CD4 naive, three CD4 memory, two CD8 naive and one CD8 memory plate. Study results and limitations: Memory subsets had estimated richness that was generally smaller than that of naive subsets. Sharing across four donors was highest in naive CD4 (around 5%) and lowest in memory CD8 (approximately 0.4%).

Cells designated naive CD8 were CD45RO-negative and were positively selected for CCR7, with terminally differentiated effector memory CD45RA+ cells excluded. Looked up from germline, CDR1 is SEHNR and CDR2 is FQNEAQ (reference sequence). J lost 5 bases, V lost 2 bases, and 6 bases had no gene match. CDR3 length equals 15 residues. Here immunoSEQ multiplex PCR was the method, and the copy in TCRdb shows in-frame clones only, minus some. Here the sample spans fewer than 1 million clones, about 97% being singletons. This clone was seen ten or more times. The antigen is unknown. The V call is TRBV7-9, the J call TRBJ2-1, with TRBD2 identical over 7 bases. The source material was naive CD8+ T cells sorted from blood. This sequence originates from a man aged 25-45 years in good health. The CDR3 reads CASSLYLAGNNEQFF. DNA for the CDR3: TGTGCCAGCAGCTTATACTTAGCGGGTAACAATGAGCAGTTCTTC.